This T cell receptor (beta chain) emerged from a study of cytomegalovirus exposure and HLA in healthy donors. Across the study: Among 150 million to 200 million T cells, an earlier analysis found 90 million to 130 million unique TCR beta sequences.

The PCR employed 60 Vbeta primers together with 13 Jbeta primers. Measured with immunoSEQ multiplex PCR; TCRdb has only the in-frame clones, and not every one. Counted here are about 180,000 clones, 70% to 80% occurring once; the ten biggest clones make up under 0.9%. Study-wide findings and caveats: In a later analysis, HLA-associated beta chains showed higher expansion and lower generation probabilities than comparable chains.

On this clone: The target antigen is unknown.

V lost 7 bases and J lost 0; bases outside the gene matches: 15. The CDR3 has 18 amino acids. CDR1 is ENHRY and CDR2 is SYGVKD in the germline V gene. Healthy bone marrow donors made up the donors. The clonotype originates from a middle-aged woman in good health and CMV-seronegative. The chain links TRBV10-3 to TRBJ2-4; 7 bases line up with TRBD1. Sequenced: PBMCs. The CDR3 region has the DNA TGTGCCATCAAAACTAAACGGGACAGTGACTTAGCCAAAAACATTCAGTACTTC. Translated, it gives CAIKTKRDSDLAKNIQYF.